This T cell receptor (beta chain) was sequenced during a study of shared clonotypes between healthy human individuals. Study-wide background: Each donor's CD8 memory used one plate, CD8 naive two, each CD4 subset three.

Remarks on this clone: Its specificity is not known.

Study-wide points: What limited the represented genetic and exposure-history diversity was the small number of donors.

Clones were read by immunoSEQ multiplex PCR, and TCRdb kept only the in-frame ones, dropping some. This sample has about 2 million clones, with over 85% found just once. V gave up 6 bases and J gave up 5 bases, with 13 bases separating them. The germline V gene encodes CDR1 MNHNS and CDR2 SASEGT. The CDR3 loop spans 13 amino acids. This chain joins TRBV6-1 and TRBJ1-2; the D is unclear. Sequenced sample: naive CD4+ T cells sorted from blood. The subset was: CD45RA+ positively selected. This TCR derives from a man between 18 and 35 years old in good health. CDR3 sequence reads: CASSAKGTYGYTF. The CDR3 DNA sequence: TGTGCCAGCAGCGCTAAGGGAACATATGGCTACACCTTC.